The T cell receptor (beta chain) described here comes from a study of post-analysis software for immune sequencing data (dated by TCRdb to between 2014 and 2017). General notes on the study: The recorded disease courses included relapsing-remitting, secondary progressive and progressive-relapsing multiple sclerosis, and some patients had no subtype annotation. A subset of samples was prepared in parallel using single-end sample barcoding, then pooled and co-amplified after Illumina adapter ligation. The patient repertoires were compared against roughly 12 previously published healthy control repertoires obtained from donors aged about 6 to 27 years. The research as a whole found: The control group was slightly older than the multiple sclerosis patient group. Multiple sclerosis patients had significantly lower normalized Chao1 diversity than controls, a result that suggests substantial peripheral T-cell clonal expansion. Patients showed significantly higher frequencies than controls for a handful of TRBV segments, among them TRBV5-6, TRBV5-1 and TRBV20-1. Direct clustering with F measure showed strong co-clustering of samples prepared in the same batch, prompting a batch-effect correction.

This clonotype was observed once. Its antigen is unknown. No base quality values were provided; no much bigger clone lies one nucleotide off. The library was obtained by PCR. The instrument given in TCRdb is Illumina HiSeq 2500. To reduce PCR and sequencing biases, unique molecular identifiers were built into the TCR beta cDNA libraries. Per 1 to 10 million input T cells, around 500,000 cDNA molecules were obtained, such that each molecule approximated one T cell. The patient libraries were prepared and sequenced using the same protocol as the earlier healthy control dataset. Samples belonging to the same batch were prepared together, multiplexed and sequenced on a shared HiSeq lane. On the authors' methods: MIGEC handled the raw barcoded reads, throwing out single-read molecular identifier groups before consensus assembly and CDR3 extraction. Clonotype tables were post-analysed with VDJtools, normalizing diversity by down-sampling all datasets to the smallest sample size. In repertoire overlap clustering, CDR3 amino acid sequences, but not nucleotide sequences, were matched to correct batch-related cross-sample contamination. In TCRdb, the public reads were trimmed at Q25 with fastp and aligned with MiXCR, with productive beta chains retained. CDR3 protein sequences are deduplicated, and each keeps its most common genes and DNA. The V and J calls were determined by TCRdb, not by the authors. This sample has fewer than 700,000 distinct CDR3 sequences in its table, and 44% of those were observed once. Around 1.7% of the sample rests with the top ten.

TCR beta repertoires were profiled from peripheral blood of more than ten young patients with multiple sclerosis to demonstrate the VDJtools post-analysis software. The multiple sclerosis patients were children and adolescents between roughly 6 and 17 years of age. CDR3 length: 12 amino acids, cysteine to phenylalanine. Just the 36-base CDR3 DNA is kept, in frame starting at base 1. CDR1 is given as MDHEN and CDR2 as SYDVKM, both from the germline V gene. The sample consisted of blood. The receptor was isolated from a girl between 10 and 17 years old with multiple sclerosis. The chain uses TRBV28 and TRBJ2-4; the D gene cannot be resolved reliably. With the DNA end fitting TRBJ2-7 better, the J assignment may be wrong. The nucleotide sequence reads TGTGCCAGCAGCTCAGAGTTCTACGAGCAGTACTTC. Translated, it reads CASSSEFYEQYF.